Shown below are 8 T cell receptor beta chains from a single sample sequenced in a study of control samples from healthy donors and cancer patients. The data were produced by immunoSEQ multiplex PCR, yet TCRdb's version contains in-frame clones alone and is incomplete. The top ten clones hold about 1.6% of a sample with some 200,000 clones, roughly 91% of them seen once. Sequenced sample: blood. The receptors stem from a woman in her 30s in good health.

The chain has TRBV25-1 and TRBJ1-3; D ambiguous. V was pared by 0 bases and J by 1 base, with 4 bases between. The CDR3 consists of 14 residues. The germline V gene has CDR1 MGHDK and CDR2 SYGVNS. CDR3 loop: CASSEYGSGNTIYF. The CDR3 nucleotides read TGTGCCAGCAGTGAATATGGATCTGGAAACACCATATATTTT. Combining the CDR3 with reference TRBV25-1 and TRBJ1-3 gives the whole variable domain EADIYQTPRYLVIGTGKKITLECSQTMGHDKMYWYQQDPGMELHLIHYSYGVNSTEKGDLSSESTVSRIRTEHFPLTLESARPSHTSQYLCASSEYGSGNTIYFGEGSWLTVV.

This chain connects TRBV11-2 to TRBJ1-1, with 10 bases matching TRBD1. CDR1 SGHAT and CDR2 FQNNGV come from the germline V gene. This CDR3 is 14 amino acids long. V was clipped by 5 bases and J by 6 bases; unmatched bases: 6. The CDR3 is CASSPIGQGAEAFF. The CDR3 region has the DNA TGTGCCAGCAGCCCAATCGGACAGGGGGCTGAAGCTTTCTTT. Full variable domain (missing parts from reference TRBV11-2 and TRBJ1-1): EAGVAQSPRYKIIEKRQSVAFWCNPISGHATLYWYQQILGQGPKLLIQFQNNGVVDDSQLPKDRFSAERLKGVDSTLKIQPAKLEDSAVYLCASSPIGQGAEAFFGQGTRLTVV.

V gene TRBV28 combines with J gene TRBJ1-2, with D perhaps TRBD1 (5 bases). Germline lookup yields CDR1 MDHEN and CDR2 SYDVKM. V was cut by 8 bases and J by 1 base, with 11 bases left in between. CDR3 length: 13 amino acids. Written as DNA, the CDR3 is TGTGCCAGCGGTCAGGGCCATAACTATGGCTACACCTTC. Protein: CASGQGHNYGYTF.

The CDR3 bases are TGCAGCGGTACCAGGGAATTGAACACTGAAGCTTTCTTT. This sequence encodes CSGTRELNTEAFF. The chain uses TRBV29-1 and TRBJ1-1, with a tentative D call TRBD1 (5 bases). Trimming cost V 7 bases and J 0 bases, with 12 bases left between them. CDR3 length: 13 residues. Germline CDR1 SQVTM, CDR2 ANQGSEA.

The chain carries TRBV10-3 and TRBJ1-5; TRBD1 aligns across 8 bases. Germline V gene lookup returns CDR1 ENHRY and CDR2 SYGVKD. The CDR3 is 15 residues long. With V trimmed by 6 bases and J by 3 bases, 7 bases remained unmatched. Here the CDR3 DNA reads TGTGCCATCAGCGCCGACAGGGGCGACAATCAGCCCCAGCATTTT. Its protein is CAISADRGDNQPQHF.

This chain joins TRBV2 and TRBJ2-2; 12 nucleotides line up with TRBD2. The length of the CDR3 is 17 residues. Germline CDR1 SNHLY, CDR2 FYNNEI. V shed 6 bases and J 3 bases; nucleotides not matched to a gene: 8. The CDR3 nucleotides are TGTGCCAGCAGGGGTAGACTAGCGGGGGCTTACACCGGGGAGCTGTTTTTT. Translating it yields CASRGRLAGAYTGELFF.

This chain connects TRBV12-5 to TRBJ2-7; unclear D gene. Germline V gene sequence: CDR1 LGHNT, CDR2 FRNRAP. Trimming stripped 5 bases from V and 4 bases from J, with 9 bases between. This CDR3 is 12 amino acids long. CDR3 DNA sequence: TGTGCTAGTGGTAACTCAGTTTACGAGCAGTACTTC. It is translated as CASGNSVYEQYF.

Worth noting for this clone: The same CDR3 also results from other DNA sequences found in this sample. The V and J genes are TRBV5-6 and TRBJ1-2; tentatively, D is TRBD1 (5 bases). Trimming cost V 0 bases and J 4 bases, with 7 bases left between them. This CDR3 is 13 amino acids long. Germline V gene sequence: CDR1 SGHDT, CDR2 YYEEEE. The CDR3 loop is CASSLGGGYGYTF. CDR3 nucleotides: TGTGCCAGCAGCTTGGGTGGGGGCTATGGCTACACCTTC.